These T cell receptor beta chains were read from a single sample in a study of graft-versus-host responses after intestinal transplantation. Using immunoSEQ multiplex PCR, the repertoire was profiled, and TCRdb retains in-frame clones only, with some absent. The sample consists of around 89,000 clones, roughly 90% of them appearing once. These TCRs' antigens remain unknown. The specimen comprised unstimulated CD8+ T cells sorted from spleen or lymph node cells, sampled before transplant. All receptors derive from a human donor who was the organ donor for an intestinal transplant. The CDR3 runs from the conserved cysteine through the conserved F or W. D genes are given only for firm matches. Size is omitted from some rows. Given values are once, few, many or a class for expanded clones.

clone size	V gene	J gene	D gene	CDR3 protein	CDR3 DNA
-	TRBV29-1	TRBJ2-2	TRBD1	CSVEAGTATGELFF	TGCAGCGTTGAGGCCGGGACAGCCACCGGGGAGCTGTTTTTT
-	TRBV19	TRBJ1-2	-	CASSMHGDYGYTF	TGTGCCAGTAGTATGCACGGAGACTATGGCTACACCTTC
-	TRBV19	TRBJ1-5	-	CASTPTGYSNQPQHF	TGTGCCAGTACCCCGACAGGTTATAGCAATCAGCCCCAGCATTTT
-	TRBV29-1	TRBJ2-2	TRBD2	CSVVGLAGGTTGELFF	TGCAGCGTTGTCGGCCTAGCGGGGGGCACCACCGGGGAGCTGTTTTTT
-	TRBV11-2	TRBJ2-7	-	CASSSSGYEQYF	TGTGCCAGCAGCTCGTCGGGTTACGAGCAGTACTTC
-	TRBV18	TRBJ2-5	-	CASSPPSSSPTDRETQYF	TGTGCCAGCTCACCACCGTCTAGTTCCCCGACCGACCGAGAGACCCAGTACTTC
-	TRBV11-2	TRBJ2-5	TRBD2	CASSDWTGGGETQYF	TGTGCCAGCAGCGACTGGACGGGGGGGGGAGAGACCCAGTACTTC
once	TRBV4-3	TRBJ1-5	-	CASSQDGGFNQPQHF	TGCGCCAGCAGCCAAGATGGGGGGTTCAATCAGCCCCAGCATTTT
-	TRBV5-1	TRBJ1-1	TRBD1	CASSWGSGGFSEAFF	TGCGCCAGCAGCTGGGGGTCAGGGGGATTCAGTGAAGCTTTCTTT
-	TRBV9	TRBJ2-7	TRBD2	CASSVDLGLAYEQYF	TGTGCCAGCAGCGTAGACTTGGGACTAGCTTACGAGCAGTACTTC
-	TRBV4-1	TRBJ1-6	-	CASSSTAAENSPLHF	TGCGCCAGCAGCTCTACAGCGGCCGAAAATTCACCCCTCCACTTT
-	TRBV19	TRBJ1-5	-	CASSIILRRQPQHF	TGTGCCAGTAGTATTATCTTACGGAGGCAGCCCCAGCATTTT
-	TRBV4-2	TRBJ2-7	TRBD1	CASSQDWTGGYEQYF	TGTGCCAGCAGCCAAGATTGGACAGGGGGCTACGAGCAGTACTTC
once	TRBV5-6	TRBJ2-1	TRBD2	CASSLPGLAGGNEQFF	TGTGCCAGCAGCTTGCCGGGACTAGCGGGGGGCAATGAGCAGTTCTTC
-	TRBV9	TRBJ2-2	TRBD2	CASSVAWGGGSIGELFF	TGTGCCAGCAGCGTAGCTTGGGGCGGGGGATCGATCGGGGAGCTGTTTTTT
-	TRBV7-2	TRBJ1-6	-	CASSLGPQGSSYNSPLHF	TGTGCCAGCAGCTTAGGGCCACAGGGCAGCTCCTATAATTCACCCCTCCACTTT
-	TRBV4-1	TRBJ2-1	TRBD2	CASSQGGTSQTYNEQFF	TGCGCCAGCAGCCAAGGCGGGACTAGCCAAACCTACAATGAGCAGTTCTTC
once	TRBV5-4	TRBJ2-7	-	CASSFGTGAYEQYF	TGTGCCAGCAGCTTCGGGACTGGGGCCTACGAGCAGTACTTC
-	TRBV4-2	TRBJ2-1	TRBD2	CASSRERGNSYNEQFF	TGTGCCAGCAGCCGTGAGCGGGGGAATTCCTACAATGAGCAGTTCTTC
-	TRBV5-1	TRBJ1-1	TRBD1	CACRTGETNTEAFF	TGCGCCTGTCGGACAGGGGAGACGAACACTGAAGCTTTCTTT
-	TRBV4-3	TRBJ2-3	TRBD2	CASSQDGGTSGSTDTQYF	TGCGCCAGCAGCCAAGACGGAGGGACTAGTGGTAGCACAGATACGCAGTATTTT
-	TRBV6-5	TRBJ2-7	TRBD1	CASSGTGGAYEQYF	TGTGCCAGCAGTGGGACAGGGGGCGCCTACGAGCAGTACTTC
-	TRBV2	TRBJ2-5	-	CASRARQVEGETQYF	TGTGCCAGCAGGGCCCGACAGGTAGAGGGGGAGACCCAGTACTTC
-	TRBV7-8	TRBJ2-7	TRBD2	CASSLAGEGEQYF	TGTGCCAGCAGCTTAGCAGGGGAGGGCGAGCAGTACTTC
-	TRBV4-3	TRBJ1-2	-	CASSQAHTHRDTYGYTF	TGCGCCAGCAGCCAAGCCCACACCCACCGGGACACCTATGGCTACACCTTC
once	TRBV9	TRBJ2-5	-	CASSGGGLYQETQYF	TGTGCCAGCAGCGGCGGGGGCCTGTACCAAGAGACCCAGTACTTC
-	TRBV5-6	TRBJ1-2	-	CASSFYRDPRGYTF	TGTGCCAGCAGCTTCTACCGGGATCCTAGGGGCTACACCTTC
few	TRBV6-6	TRBJ2-7	-	CASLASGSSYEQYF	TGTGCCAGCCTAGCTAGTGGGAGCTCCTACGAGCAGTACTTC
-	TRBV6-1	TRBJ2-2	TRBD2	CASKRGPNTGELFF	TGTGCCAGTAAGCGGGGGCCGAACACCGGGGAGCTGTTTTTT
few	TRBV7-9	TRBJ2-1	TRBD2	CASSSPGSGGAGNEQFF	TGTGCCAGCAGCTCCCCGGGAAGCGGGGGGGCAGGAAATGAGCAGTTCTTC
-	TRBV10-3	TRBJ2-7	TRBD1	CAISGSTGGHYEQYF	TGTGCCATCAGTGGCTCGACAGGGGGCCACTACGAGCAGTACTTC
-	TRBV4-1	TRBJ2-5	-	CASSQDSSQQETQYF	TGCGCCAGCAGCCAAGATTCTAGCCAGCAAGAGACCCAGTACTTC
-	TRBV2	TRBJ1-6	TRBD1	CASSGAGTGTRGNSPLHF	TGTGCCAGCAGCGGGGCCGGGACAGGGACTCGAGGTAATTCACCCCTCCACTTT
-	TRBV9	TRBJ2-7	TRBD2	CASSVVGGGPYEQYF	TGTGCCAGCAGCGTAGTTGGCGGGGGGCCCTACGAGCAGTACTTC
-	TRBV4-3	TRBJ2-7	TRBD1	CASSLRQGAVNEQYF	TGCGCCAGCAGCCTTAGACAGGGGGCTGTAAACGAGCAGTACTTC
-	TRBV7-6	TRBJ1-5	-	CASSATVGGNQPQHF	TGTGCCAGCAGCGCTACAGTGGGGGGTAATCAGCCCCAGCATTTT
-	TRBV7-4	TRBJ1-2	-	CASSGQGGNGYTF	TGTGCCAGCAGCGGCCAGGGAGGTAATGGCTACACCTTC
-	TRBV13	TRBJ2-1	TRBD2	CASSFGLAGALVEQFF	TGTGCCAGCAGCTTCGGACTAGCGGGGGCGCTTGTAGAGCAGTTCTTC
-	TRBV7-2	TRBJ2-7	TRBD1	CASSRIEQGSYEQYF	TGTGCCAGCAGCCGAATTGAACAGGGGTCCTACGAGCAGTACTTC
-	TRBV25-1	TRBJ1-3	-	CASSGGARESSGNTIYF	TGTGCCAGCAGTGGGGGAGCAAGGGAGAGCTCTGGAAACACCATATATTTT
-	TRBV21-1	TRBJ1-1	-	CASSNKMGRGDTEAFF	TGTGCCAGCAGCAACAAAATGGGCCGGGGGGACACTGAAGCTTTCTTT
-	TRBV6-5	TRBJ2-7	-	CASSYSNSGHEQYF	TGTGCCAGCAGTTACTCGAATTCGGGTCACGAGCAGTACTTC
-	TRBV9	TRBJ1-2	TRBD1	CASSVGDPRGRLSRYGYTF	TGTGCCAGCAGCGTAGGAGATCCGAGGGGGCGGCTATCGCGCTATGGCTACACCTTC
-	TRBV7-7	TRBJ1-5	-	CASSPGIGLNQPQHF	TGTGCCAGCAGCCCAGGGATAGGGCTGAATCAGCCCCAGCATTTT
-	TRBV5-6	TRBJ1-6	-	CASSRQRSGAGAGTPLHF	TGTGCCAGCAGCCGACAACGCTCAGGCGCTGGAGCGGGTACACCCCTCCACTTT
-	TRBV18	TRBJ2-7	TRBD1	CASSLTGAEAYEQYF	TGTGCCAGCTCACTCACAGGGGCGGAAGCCTACGAGCAGTACTTC
-	TRBV4-1	TRBJ2-3	-	CASSQGAGWDTDTQYF	TGCGCCAGCAGCCAAGGTGCGGGGTGGGATACAGATACGCAGTATTTT
-	TRBV27	TRBJ1-1	-	CASSPIGMNTEAFF	TGTGCCAGCAGCCCTATCGGTATGAACACTGAAGCTTTCTTT
-	TRBV7-2	TRBJ2-7	TRBD2	CASRSSGVYEQYF	TGTGCCAGCAGGTCTAGCGGGGTATACGAGCAGTACTTC
-	TRBV19	TRBJ2-7	TRBD2	CASKAGGNEQYF	TGTGCCTCGAAAGCGGGGGGAAACGAGCAGTACTTC
-	TRBV30	TRBJ2-5	-	CAWSDMTAILETQYF	TGTGCCTGGAGTGACATGACAGCAATCTTGGAGACCCAGTACTTC
-	TRBV4-3	TRBJ1-2	-	CASSPGRYLYGYTF	TGCGCCAGCAGCCCTGGGAGGTATCTTTATGGCTACACCTTC
-	TRBV27	TRBJ2-5	TRBD2	CASSTQRTSGAFGETQYF	TGTGCCAGCAGTACCCAACGGACTAGCGGGGCATTCGGGGAGACCCAGTACTTC
-	TRBV6-6	TRBJ2-3	-	CASTTASPTDTQYF	TGTGCCAGCACCACGGCTAGCCCCACAGATACGCAGTATTTT
-	TRBV12-5	TRBJ2-1	TRBD2	CASGWGTTYNEQFF	TGTGCTAGTGGTTGGGGGACTACTTACAATGAGCAGTTCTTC